These 23 T cell receptor beta chains share one sample of origin, sequenced in a study of T cell responses to AZD1222 COVID-19 vaccine. Some clones are missing from TCRdb's copy, which holds only in-frame ones; the method was immunoSEQ multiplex PCR. The sample contains about 120,000 clones, about nine tenths of which appear only once. The sequencing here drew on peripheral blood, taken on day 0 of AZD1222 vaccination. Receptors originate from an adult in good health.

The chain has TRBV6-5 and TRBJ1-2; D is possibly TRBD1 (5 bases). The CDR3 is 14 amino acids. V shed 6 bases and J shed 7 bases, with 18 bases lying between them. CDR1 is MNHEY, CDR2 SVGAGI, per germline. CDR3 in amino acids: CASSPERDLGGYTF. The CDR3 DNA reads as TGTGCCAGCAGCCCCGAGAGGGACCTGGGTGGCTACACCTTC.

The genes are TRBV5-4 and TRBJ1-1; no reliable D call. In germline, CDR1 is SGHNT, CDR2 YYREEE (reference sequence). Trimming stripped 4 bases from V and 4 bases from J, with 14 bases between. There are 14 residues in the CDR3. CDR3 sequence reads: CASSPPGVGTEAFF. CDR3 sequence (DNA): TGTGCCAGCAGCCCCCCTGGGGTAGGCACTGAAGCTTTCTTT. The full variable domain, rest sourced from reference TRBV5-4 and TRBJ1-1, is ETGVTQSPTHLIKTRGQQVTLRCSSQSGHNTVSWYQQALGQGPQFIFQYYREEENGRGNFPPRFSGLQFPNYSSELNVNALELDDSALYLCASSPPGVGTEAFFGQGTRLTVV.

This chain connects TRBV5-1 to TRBJ2-7, with D possibly being TRBD1 (5 bases). Germline V lookup: CDR1 SGHRS, CDR2 YFSETQ. The CDR3 is made up of 16 amino acids. V shed 3 bases and J shed 5 bases, with 21 bases lying between them. The CDR3: CASSSWTSRIENEQYF. In DNA, the CDR3 is TGCGCCAGCAGCTCTTGGACATCAAGGATCGAAAACGAGCAGTACTTC.

The genes are TRBV6-2 or TRBV6-3 and TRBJ2-1; maybe TRBD2 (6 bases). Trimming pared 5 bases from V and 7 bases from J, leaving 24 bases between. The CDR3 has 17 amino acids. In germline, CDR1 is MNHEY, CDR2 SVGEGT. The CDR3 reads CASSPLPGDSKTNEQFF. DNA of the CDR3: TGTGCCAGCAGTCCCTTGCCCGGGGACTCCAAAACAAATGAGCAGTTCTTC.

This clone was detected once. V and J are TRBV5-1 and TRBJ2-5; TRBD2 aligns across 14 bases. This CDR3 is built from 18 residues. V shed 4 bases and J 2 bases; nucleotides not matched to a gene: 10. Germline assignment: CDR1 SGHRS and CDR2 YFSETQ. CDR3 nucleotide sequence: TGCGCCAGCAGCCGGACTAGCGGGGGGCCAACGATGCAAGAGACCCAGTACTTC. Its protein product is CASSRTSGGPTMQETQYF.

The J gene is TRBJ2-1, the V gene TRBV4-1; D remains unclear. CDR3 size: 13 residues. Trimming removed 5 bases from V and 2 bases from J, with 7 bases in between. Germline V CDR1 and CDR2: MGHRA, YSYEKL. This CDR3 is CASSTDAYNEQFF. The CDR3 DNA reads as TGCGCCAGCAGCACTGACGCCTACAATGAGCAGTTCTTC.

This chain links TRBV6-5 with TRBJ1-1, with D unresolved. Germline V lookup: CDR1 MNHEY, CDR2 SVGAGI. Trimming pared 2 bases from V and 6 bases from J, leaving 13 bases between. The CDR3 contains 14 residues. CDR3 sequence (DNA): TGTGCCAGCAGTTACGTGGGGAACCGGGCTGAAGCTTTCTTT. Amino acid sequence: CASSYVGNRAEAFF.

The chain uses TRBV6-5 and TRBJ1-5; no reliable D call. V was clipped by 0 bases and J by 3 bases, with 9 bases between them. CDR1 and CDR2 (germline): MNHEY, SVGAGI. The CDR3 has 15 amino acids. This CDR3 reads CASSYSMVPNQPQHF. CDR3 DNA: TGTGCCAGCAGTTACTCGATGGTCCCCAATCAGCCCCAGCATTTT.

The chain carries TRBV6-5 and TRBJ2-7; TRBD2 agrees at 7 bases. Germline CDR1 reads MNHEY; CDR2 reads SVGAGI. Unmatched junction bases numbered 5, after V lost 0 bases and J lost 0 bases. This CDR3 comprises 16 residues. The CDR3 DNA is TGTGCCAGCAGTTACTCGCGCGGCGGGAGCTCCTACGAGCAGTACTTC. Translation gives CASSYSRGGSSYEQYF.

The CDR3 protein is CASSLLDTEAFF. CDR3 coding DNA: TGTGCCAGCAGTCTTCTAGACACTGAAGCTTTCTTT. The chain is built from TRBV12-3 or TRBV12-4 and TRBJ1-1; D remains ambiguous. V gave up 5 bases and J gave up 3 bases, with 7 bases separating them. This CDR3 comprises 12 residues.

The V call is TRBV5-8, the J call TRBJ2-3, with D possibly being TRBD2 (6 bases). The V end lost 2 bases, the J end lost 4 bases, and 14 bases lay between the germline ends. Per the germline V gene, CDR1 is SGHTS and CDR2 is YDEGEE. The CDR3 runs to 15 residues. The CDR3 DNA reads TGTGCCAGCAGCTTACGAGGGGAGGTTTCAGATACGCAGTATTTT. It codes for CASSLRGEVSDTQYF.

The chain couples TRBV2 to TRBJ1-1; D is unclear. This CDR3 is built from 13 residues. Between the trimmed V and J ends, which lost 4 bases and 2 bases, there was a span of 8 bases. The germline V gene encodes CDR1 SNHLY and CDR2 FYNNEI. The CDR3 nucleotides read TGTGCCAGCAGTGCCCAGGAAAACACTGAAGCTTTCTTT. This translates into CASSAQENTEAFF. The whole variable domain, remainder taken from reference TRBV2 and TRBJ1-1, is EPEVTQTPSHQVTQMGQEVILRCVPISNHLYFYWYRQILGQKVEFLVSFYNNEISEKSEIFDDQFSVERPDGSNFTLKIRSTKLEDSAMYFCASSAQENTEAFFGQGTRLTVV.

In DNA form, the CDR3 reads TGTGCCAGCAGCTCTGCGGGGAAAAGCTACAATGAGCAGTTCTTC. It is translated as CASSSAGKSYNEQFF. The genes are TRBV5-5 and TRBJ2-1, with TRBD2 as a possible D gene (6 bases). Trimming cost V 3 bases and J 3 bases, with 13 bases left between them. Per the germline V gene, CDR1 is SGHKS and CDR2 is YYEKEE (reference sequence). The CDR3 runs to 15 residues.

This clone was observed a single time. The chain uses TRBV10-3 and TRBJ1-6; D is uncertain. The CDR3 contains 13 residues. V lost 6 bases and J 1 base, leaving 4 bases between the germline ends. Germline CDR1 is ENHRY and CDR2 is SYGVKD. The chain's CDR3 is CAIRQSYNSPLHF. The CDR3 nucleotides are TGTGCCATCAGACAATCCTATAATTCACCCCTCCACTTT.

The J gene is TRBJ2-3, the V gene TRBV9, with a possible D match to TRBD2 (5 bases). The CDR3 totals 14 residues. V lost 4 bases to trimming and J lost 0 bases, with 9 bases between them. The germline V gene has CDR1 SGDLS and CDR2 YYNGEE. The CDR3 loop is CASSPGDSTDTQYF. As DNA, the CDR3 is TGTGCCAGCAGCCCCGGGGATAGCACAGATACGCAGTATTTT. Full variable domain (outside the CDR3, taken from reference TRBV9 and TRBJ2-3): DSGVTQTPKHLITATGQRVTLRCSPRSGDLSVYWYQQSLDQGLQFLIQYYNGEERAKGNILERFSAQQFPDLHSELNLSSLELGDSALYFCASSPGDSTDTQYFGPGTRLTVL.

The gene calls are TRBV6-2 or TRBV6-3 and TRBJ2-5; D remains ambiguous. V was clipped by 5 bases and J by 8 bases, with 15 bases between them. The CDR3 sequence is 13 residues long. CDR1 MNHEY and CDR2 SVGEGT come from the germline V gene. This CDR3 is CASSVLSERTQYF. CDR3 nucleotides: TGTGCCAGCAGTGTCCTATCGGAGCGAACCCAGTACTTC.

The V and J genes are TRBV7-9 and TRBJ2-1; D ambiguous. Germline V lookup: CDR1 SEHNR, CDR2 FQNEAQ (reference sequence). Trimming stripped 1 base from V and 2 bases from J, with 9 bases between. The CDR3 loop spans 15 amino acids. The CDR3 region is CASSLDLVPYNEQFF. For the CDR3, the DNA is TGTGCCAGCAGCTTAGATCTAGTCCCCTACAATGAGCAGTTCTTC.

The J gene is TRBJ2-3, the V gene TRBV27; the D call may be TRBD1 or TRBD2 (6 bases each). The V gene lost 5 bases and the J gene lost 6 bases, with 21 bases spanning the gap. The CDR3 extends over 16 amino acids. Looked up from germline, CDR1 is MNHEY and CDR2 is SMNVEV (reference sequence). CDR3 sequence (DNA): TGTGCCAGCAGTACCCACGGAGGGGGTCCTTACGATACGCAGTATTTT. Amino acid sequence: CASSTHGGGPYDTQYF.

This rearrangement joins TRBV28 to TRBJ1-2, with D tentatively TRBD1 (5 bases). V dropped 7 bases and J dropped 7 bases, with 16 bases sitting between them. CDR3 length: 13 amino acids. Germline V gene data show CDR1 as MDHEN and CDR2 as SYDVKM. For the CDR3, the DNA is TGTGCCAGCACCAGGACAACTCTGTCTGGCTACACCTTC. The encoded protein is CASTRTTLSGYTF.

V usage is TRBV9 and J usage is TRBJ1-1; 8 bases line up with TRBD1. Germline CDR1 is SGDLS and CDR2 is YYNGEE. This CDR3 spans 14 amino acids. V gave up 3 bases and J gave up 3 bases; unmatched junction bases: 4. This CDR3 reads CASSESGGDTEAFF. As DNA, the CDR3 is TGTGCCAGCAGCGAGTCAGGGGGCGACACTGAAGCTTTCTTT. The complete variable domain, with remaining parts taken from reference TRBV9 and TRBJ1-1, reads DSGVTQTPKHLITATGQRVTLRCSPRSGDLSVYWYQQSLDQGLQFLIQYYNGEERAKGNILERFSAQQFPDLHSELNLSSLELGDSALYFCASSESGGDTEAFFGQGTRLTVV.

This clone was seen a single time. V and J are TRBV7-3 and TRBJ2-7, with 7 positions matching TRBD2. This CDR3 is built from 16 residues. Germline CDR1 reads SGHTA; CDR2 reads FQGTGA. V lost 2 bases, J lost 3 bases, and 10 bases stayed unmatched. The CDR3 protein is CASSLRGGGGDYEQYF. The CDR3 nucleotides are TGTGCCAGCAGCTTACGAGGCGGGGGTGGCGACTACGAGCAGTACTTC.

The gene calls are TRBV4-2 and TRBJ2-5, with 7 bases identical to TRBD1. The germline CDR1 and CDR2 sequences are LGHNA and YNFKEQ. J was trimmed by 1 base and V by 1 base; bases with no gene match: 3. The CDR3 spans 15 residues. Here the CDR3 reads CASSQAGTAQETQYF. In DNA form, the CDR3 reads TGTGCCAGCAGCCAAGCCGGGACAGCCCAAGAGACCCAGTACTTC.

The rearrangement uses TRBV18 and TRBJ2-2; 8 bases agree with TRBD1. CDR1 is KGHSH, CDR2 LQKENI, per germline. V lost 6 bases to trimming and J lost 7 bases; unmatched junction nucleotides: 7. The CDR3 totals 14 residues. The CDR3 nucleotides are TGTGCCAGCTCGGCGACAGGGGTGGACGGGGAGCTGTTTTTT. Translated: CASSATGVDGELFF.